Below, 3 T cell receptor beta chains from the same sample are listed, as sequenced in a study of cytomegalovirus exposure and HLA in healthy donors. 13 Jbeta primers and 60 Vbeta primers were used for the PCR. The protocol was immunoSEQ multiplex PCR, while the TCRdb copy is restricted to in-frame clones and leaves out a portion. This listing includes about 140,000 clones. The sequenced sample consisted of PBMCs. These receptors originate from a man in his forties in good health and CMV-seronegative.

The CDR3 sequence is CASSSTSSNQPQHF. The CDR3 DNA follows: TGTGCCAGCAGTTCCACAAGTAGCAATCAGCCCCAGCATTTT. The gene calls are TRBV2 and TRBJ1-5; D unresolved. The CDR3 spans 14 residues. Looked up from germline, CDR1 is SNHLY and CDR2 is FYNNEI. V was shortened by 5 bases and J by 0 bases, with 8 bases between the two germline ends. The whole variable domain, filled in from reference TRBV2 and TRBJ1-5, reads EPEVTQTPSHQVTQMGQEVILRCVPISNHLYFYWYRQILGQKVEFLVSFYNNEISEKSEIFDDQFSVERPDGSNFTLKIRSTKLEDSAMYFCASSSTSSNQPQHFGDGTRLSIL.

This rearrangement joins TRBV28 to TRBJ2-3; TRBD2 matches at 8 bases. Per germline, CDR1 MDHEN and CDR2 SYDVKM. V lost 3 bases and J lost 7; bases outside the gene matches: 12. The CDR3 consists of 16 residues. CDR3: CASSLKGRGGTNTQYF. The DNA for the CDR3 is TGTGCCAGCAGTTTGAAGGGACGGGGGGGCACGAATACGCAGTATTTT. The full variable domain, completed using reference TRBV28 and TRBJ2-3, is DVKVTQSSRYLVKRTGEKVFLECVQDMDHENMFWYRQDPGLGLRLIYFSYDVKMKEKGDIPEGYSVSREKKERFSLILESASTNQTSMYLCASSLKGRGGTNTQYFGPGTRLTVL.

V is TRBV7-8 and J is TRBJ1-1, with D possibly TRBD1 on 6 matching bases. Germline V gives CDR1 SGHVS, CDR2 FQNEAQ. This CDR3 is built from 14 residues. Trimming cost V 5 bases and J 0 bases, with 10 bases left between them. The CDR3 here is CASSIRGLNTEAFF. As DNA, the CDR3 is TGTGCCAGCAGCATCAGGGGACTGAACACTGAAGCTTTCTTT.